These 17 T cell receptor beta chains were sequenced from one sample in a study of cytomegalovirus exposure and HLA in healthy donors. The method was immunoSEQ multiplex PCR; TCRdb's version includes in-frame clones alone and lacks a portion of them. The profile shows some 290,000 clones, 88% of them singletons. Sequenced: PBMCs. These receptors were taken from a man aged 25 to 40 in good health and CMV-seronegative.

V and J are TRBV11-2 and TRBJ2-5; perhaps TRBD1 as D (6 bases). V shed 5 bases and J shed 3 bases, with 13 bases lying between them. The germline gives CDR1 SGHAT, CDR2 FQNNGV. The CDR3 consists of 14 residues. CDR3 in amino acids: CASSPAGTKETQYF. CDR3 nucleotide sequence: TGTGCCAGCAGCCCGGCCGGGACAAAAGAGACCCAGTACTTC. Variable domain in full (rest from reference TRBV11-2 and TRBJ2-5): EAGVAQSPRYKIIEKRQSVAFWCNPISGHATLYWYQQILGQGPKLLIQFQNNGVVDDSQLPKDRFSAERLKGVDSTLKIQPAKLEDSAVYLCASSPAGTKETQYFGPGTRLLVL.

V usage is TRBV15 and J usage is TRBJ2-3; 11 positions match TRBD2. Trimming at V came to 3 bases and at J to 4 bases, leaving 24 bases not matched to a gene. The germline V gene has CDR1 LNHNV and CDR2 YYDKDF (reference sequence). This CDR3 spans 22 amino acids. The CDR3 loop is CATSSPTLWDSGGGSHSDTQYF. The CDR3 bases are TGTGCCACCAGCAGCCCCACACTTTGGGATAGCGGGGGGGGGAGCCATTCAGATACGCAGTATTTT.

The chain recombines TRBV7-9 with TRBJ2-3, with a possible D match to TRBD2 (6 bases). Germline V gene data show CDR1 as SEHNR and CDR2 as FQNEAQ (reference sequence). The CDR3 is 14 amino acids. V shed 3 bases and J shed 4 bases, with 11 bases lying between them. The CDR3 loop is CASSLSGPADTQYF. The CDR3 nucleotides read TGTGCCAGCAGCTTGAGCGGGCCGGCAGATACGCAGTATTTT.

The chain joins TRBV5-8 to TRBJ2-1; 8 bases match TRBD1. Germline V CDR1 and CDR2: SGHTS, YDEGEE. CDR3 length: 15 amino acids. The V and J ends lost 2 bases and 6 bases, in that order; junction bases with no gene match: 7. The CDR3 is CASSLGRGRTNEQFF. Written as DNA, the CDR3 is TGTGCCAGCAGCTTAGGCAGGGGGCGAACCAATGAGCAGTTCTTC.

This chain joins TRBV5-1 and TRBJ2-1; tentative D call: TRBD1 (5 bases). V dropped 0 bases and J dropped 5 bases, with 6 bases sitting between them. This CDR3 spans 13 amino acids. The germline gives CDR1 SGHRS, CDR2 YFSETQ. The CDR3 region has the DNA TGCGCCAGCAGCTTGGTGACAGACAATGAGCAGTTCTTC. Its translation: CASSLVTDNEQFF.

The rearrangement links TRBV6-5 to TRBJ2-7; TRBD2 agrees at 8 bases. The germline gives CDR1 MNHEY, CDR2 SVGAGI. V dropped 4 bases and J dropped 2; count of bases not matched to a gene: 7. This CDR3 is built from 15 residues. The CDR3, as DNA: TGTGCCAGCAGTTCCGGGACTAGAGGCCCCTACGAGCAGTACTTC. As protein: CASSSGTRGPYEQYF.

The V and J genes are TRBV6-6 and TRBJ2-1; D is possibly TRBD2 (7 bases). The V end was cut by 2 bases, the J end by 2 bases, with 13 bases between. CDR1 and CDR2 from the germline V gene are MNHNY and SVGAGI (reference sequence). CDR3 length equals 16 residues. The CDR3 protein is CASSYGGAGAYNEQFF. The CDR3 nucleotides read TGTGCCAGCAGTTACGGGGGGGCCGGGGCCTACAATGAGCAGTTCTTC.

The genes are TRBV10-2 and TRBJ1-5, with no clear D. Germline values: CDR1 WSHSY, CDR2 SAAADI. This CDR3 is 13 amino acids long. Trimming stripped 4 bases from V and 1 base from J, with 5 bases between. The CDR3 protein is CASSGQSNQPQHF. The CDR3 DNA reads TGCGCCAGCAGTGGGCAGAGCAATCAGCCCCAGCATTTT.

The table lists this clone with a count of one. The chain links TRBV27 to TRBJ1-1, with 8 bases that match TRBD1. The CDR3 is 17 residues long. V trimming: 4 bases; J trimming: 6 bases; junction bases outside the gene matches: 16. The germline CDR1 and CDR2 sequences are MNHEY and SMNVEV (reference sequence). CDR3 nucleotide sequence: TGTGCCAGCAGTTCGAGAAGGACAGGGAAGGTCGAAGCTGAAGCTTTCTTT. Amino acid sequence: CASSSRRTGKVEAEAFF.

This clone was detected only a few times. The chain combines TRBV6-5 with TRBJ2-7; 8 nucleotides align to TRBD1. The CDR3 is made up of 14 amino acids. Losses at the gene ends were 6 bases for V and 1 base for J; bases not matched to a gene: 5. Germline V lookup: CDR1 MNHEY, CDR2 SVGAGI. The CDR3 spells CASRPGQESYEQYF. DNA of the CDR3: TGTGCCAGCAGGCCGGGACAGGAATCCTACGAGCAGTACTTC.

The CDR3 DNA reads as TGTGCCAGCAGTCTCTCGACAGGGGTGCCTTCGTTCTTC. Translation gives CASSLSTGVPSFF. The chain carries TRBV27 and TRBJ2-1; 8 bases agree with TRBD1. The V gene's germline CDR1 is MNHEY and CDR2 SMNVEV (reference sequence). The CDR3 sequence is 13 residues long. The J segment lost 15 bases and the V segment lost 5 bases, leaving 12 bases of the junction unmatched.

The V call is TRBV7-9, the J call TRBJ2-1; TRBD2 matches at 10 bases. Germline lookup yields CDR1 SEHNR and CDR2 FQNEAQ (reference sequence). CDR3 length: 15 residues. Unmatched junction bases numbered 9, after V lost 4 bases and J lost 9 bases. CDR3 sequence: CASSSGTSEVVEQFF. In DNA, the CDR3 is TGTGCCAGCAGCTCCGGGACTAGCGAAGTGGTTGAGCAGTTCTTC.

The chain has TRBV2 and TRBJ2-5; 8 bases align to TRBD1. Losses at the gene ends were 3 bases for V and 5 bases for J; bases not matched to a gene: 8. Germline V gene lookup returns CDR1 SNHLY and CDR2 FYNNEI. The CDR3 is 15 residues long. DNA of the CDR3: TGTGCCAGCAGTGACGGGACAGGTGGAGCGGAGACCCAGTACTTC. The encoded protein is CASSDGTGGAETQYF.

V usage is TRBV18 and J usage is TRBJ1-1; TRBD1 is a possible D gene (6 bases). Germline V gene data show CDR1 as KGHSH and CDR2 as LQKENI. The CDR3 extends over 16 amino acids. V dropped 0 bases and J dropped 1 base, with 12 bases sitting between them. The CDR3 DNA follows: TGTGCCAGCTCACCACCGAAGGGGGTACAGAACACTGAAGCTTTCTTT. Translating it yields CASSPPKGVQNTEAFF.

V gene TRBV4-1 combines with J gene TRBJ1-5; D perhaps matches TRBD1 (6 bases). The germline V gene encodes CDR1 MGHRA and CDR2 YSYEKL. Trimming left V 4 bases short and J 3 bases short, with 16 bases between. The CDR3 is 16 residues long. Here the CDR3 reads CASSPEQGYDNQPQHF. CDR3 bases: TGCGCCAGCAGCCCAGAACAGGGATATGACAATCAGCCCCAGCATTTT.

The chain links TRBV27 to TRBJ2-3, with 7 bases lining up with TRBD1. Trimming at V came to 11 bases and at J to 0 bases, leaving 14 bases not matched to a gene. The length of the CDR3 is 16 residues. Germline-derived CDR1 and CDR2 are MNHEY and SMNVEV (reference sequence). CDR3 sequence reads: CAPPRQDRPSTDTQYF. In nucleotides, the CDR3 is TGTGCCCCTCCCCGCCAGGACAGGCCTAGCACAGATACGCAGTATTTT.

The J gene is TRBJ1-6, the V gene TRBV18, with a possible D match to TRBD1 (6 bases). From germline, CDR1 is KGHSH and CDR2 LQKENI. There are 15 residues in the CDR3. The V end was cut by 0 bases, the J end by 7 bases, with 10 bases between. CDR3 DNA: TGTGCCAGCTCACCACCGACAGGTGTAAATTCACCCCTCCACTTT. Translating gives CASSPPTGVNSPLHF.